The 23 T cell receptor beta chains reported below all come from one sample, sequenced in a study of immunodeficiency. The protocol was immunoSEQ multiplex PCR, while the TCRdb copy is restricted to in-frame clones and leaves out a portion. The repertoire includes 4,000 or so clones, around 90% of them detected once, and 3.5% to 4.5% sits in the top ten. Sequenced: CD4+ T cells from blood. These receptors came from a human donor in good health.

The rearrangement uses TRBV4-2 and TRBJ1-4, with TRBD1 matching 7 bases. The V segment lost 0 bases and the J segment 8 bases; nucleotides outside the gene matches: 9. From germline, CDR1 is LGHNA and CDR2 YNFKEQ. This CDR3 has 16 residues. The CDR3 DNA reads TGTGCCAGCAGCCAAGAGGCTACAGGGGTTGGGGAAAAACTGTTTTTT. This encodes CASSQEATGVGEKLFF.

The chain uses TRBV6-5 and TRBJ1-1; D unresolved. This CDR3 is built from 14 residues. V was shortened by 7 bases and J by 2 bases, with 14 bases between the two germline ends. Germline V gene data show CDR1 as MNHEY and CDR2 as SVGAGI. The CDR3 sequence: CASTLAWGNTEAFF. The CDR3 DNA is TGTGCCAGCACTCTAGCATGGGGTAACACTGAAGCTTTCTTT.

There are a few counts of this clone. This rearrangement joins TRBV27 to TRBJ1-5; the D is unclear. The CDR3 runs to 13 residues. V lost 8 bases and J lost 7, with 15 bases in between. The germline V gene has CDR1 MNHEY and CDR2 SMNVEV (reference sequence). The CDR3 protein is CASGGPAIQPQHF. CDR3 DNA: TGTGCCAGCGGAGGCCCCGCCATCCAGCCCCAGCATTTT.

The J gene is TRBJ2-1, the V gene TRBV9; D not resolved. This CDR3 region has 16 residues. V was shortened by 0 bases and J by 5 bases, with 15 bases between the two germline ends. From germline, CDR1 is SGDLS and CDR2 YYNGEE. In nucleotides, the CDR3 is TGTGCCAGCAGCGTAGCAACCGGGCCCGCCGACAATGAGCAGTTCTTC. It encodes CASSVATGPADNEQFF.

The CDR3 sequence: CASSQVGPRLDGNTIYF. The CDR3 coding sequence is TGTGCCAGCAGCCAAGTGGGACCTCGCCTTGACGGAAACACCATATATTTT. The rearrangement joins TRBV14 to TRBJ1-3, with D possibly TRBD1 on 5 matching bases. CDR1 is SGHDN, CDR2 FVKESK, per germline. The CDR3 runs to 17 residues. V was cut by 1 base and J by 4 bases, with 17 bases left in between.

This rearrangement joins TRBV9 to TRBJ2-7; a weak D match, TRBD1 (6 bases). CDR1 is SGDLS and CDR2 is YYNGEE in the germline V gene. This CDR3 has 14 amino acids. V lost 4 bases and J 0 bases, leaving 11 bases between the germline ends. CDR3: CASSTGQPSYEQYF. DNA of the CDR3: TGTGCCAGCAGCACTGGACAGCCCTCCTACGAGCAGTACTTC.

This chain connects TRBV18 to TRBJ2-1, with TRBD2 matching over 14 bases. The V and J ends lost 4 bases and 9 bases, in that order; junction bases with no gene match: 17. Germline V gene sequence: CDR1 KGHSH, CDR2 LQKENI. This CDR3 comprises 19 residues. Here the CDR3 reads CASSRRQGQTSGRAVEQFF. The CDR3 DNA sequence: TGTGCCAGCTCACGACGCCAGGGACAGACTAGCGGGAGGGCCGTTGAGCAGTTCTTC.

In DNA form, the CDR3 reads TGTGCCAGCAGCCTGGGGACATATGACGAGCAGTACTTC. Encoded protein: CASSLGTYDEQYF. J is TRBJ2-7 and V is TRBV3-1 (or the pseudogene TRBV3-2), with D maybe TRBD1 (6 bases). Trimming shortened V by 4 bases and J by 5 bases, and 12 bases separated the two germline ends. The CDR3 extends over 13 amino acids. CDR1 is LGHDT, CDR2 YNNKEL, per germline (reference sequence).

The count of this clone is one. The chain uses TRBV27 and TRBJ2-7; TRBD1 is a possible D gene (8 bases). Germline lookup yields CDR1 MNHEY and CDR2 SMNVEV (reference sequence). V was shortened by 6 bases and J by 0 bases, with 15 bases between the two germline ends. The CDR3 totals 15 residues. The CDR3 nucleotides read TGTGCCAGCAGGAGTACAGGGGGGGGCTCCTACGAGCAGTACTTC. Protein product: CASRSTGGGSYEQYF.

CDR3 nucleotide sequence: TGTGCCAGCAGTTCCAGCGGGAGTTCCCGTTACAATGAGCAGTTCTTC. It encodes CASSSSGSSRYNEQFF. V and J are TRBV28 and TRBJ2-1; TRBD2 matches at 8 bases. CDR1 is MDHEN, CDR2 SYDVKM, per germline. The CDR3 length is 16 residues. V lost 4 bases to trimming and J lost 4 bases; unmatched junction nucleotides: 9.

This sequence joins TRBV28 and TRBJ2-1; 12 bases line up with TRBD2. The CDR3 is 16 residues long. Germline trimming cut 4 bases from V and 4 bases from J; bases unmatched to any gene: 5. Germline V CDR1 and CDR2: MDHEN, SYDVKM. The CDR3 coding sequence is TGTGCCAGCAGTTCTTCCGGACTAGCGGGGTACAATGAGCAGTTCTTC. It codes for CASSSSGLAGYNEQFF. Drawing the rest from reference TRBV28 and TRBJ2-1, the complete variable domain is DVKVTQSSRYLVKRTGEKVFLECVQDMDHENMFWYRQDPGLGLRLIYFSYDVKMKEKGDIPEGYSVSREKKERFSLILESASTNQTSMYLCASSSSGLAGYNEQFFGPGTRLTVL.

The chain employs TRBV7-9 and TRBJ1-1, with D maybe TRBD1 (5 bases). CDR3 length: 16 amino acids. The V gene lost 5 bases and the J gene lost 4 bases, with 20 bases spanning the gap. CDR1 is SEHNR and CDR2 is FQNEAQ in the germline V gene (reference sequence). For the CDR3, the DNA is TGTGCCAGCAGCCCCCGGGGCTCGGCCGTGGGCACTGAAGCTTTCTTT. As protein: CASSPRGSAVGTEAFF.

J is TRBJ2-4 and V is TRBV7-6; 9 bases agree with TRBD2. The trim removed 2 bases at V and 8 bases at J, leaving 4 bases unmatched. The CDR3 sequence is 14 residues long. CDR1 SGHVS and CDR2 FNYEAQ come from the germline V gene. The CDR3 sequence is CASSLFASGDIQYF. The DNA of the CDR3 is TGTGCCAGCAGCTTATTCGCTAGCGGGGACATTCAGTACTTC.

The rearrangement links TRBV20-1 to TRBJ1-2; D not resolved. CDR3 length: 13 amino acids. Germline assignment: CDR1 DFQATT and CDR2 SNEGSKA (reference sequence). The ends were cut back, 3 bases at V and 0 bases at J, with 8 bases in the middle. In nucleotides, the CDR3 is TGCAGTGCTAGTGACACCGCTAACTATGGCTACACCTTC. It encodes CSASDTANYGYTF.

The table lists this clone with a count of one. The rearrangement joins TRBV28 to TRBJ1-4; 7 bases fit TRBD1. Germline V gives CDR1 MDHEN, CDR2 SYDVKM. The CDR3 length is 16 residues. Germline trimming cut 6 bases from V and 7 bases from J; bases unmatched to any gene: 14. The CDR3 is CASSIGHRGTGEKLFF. CDR3 DNA sequence: TGTGCCAGCAGCATAGGGCACAGGGGAACGGGTGAAAAACTGTTTTTT.

V is TRBV24-1 and J is TRBJ2-2; D perhaps matches TRBD1 (6 bases). V was clipped by 4 bases and J by 4 bases, with 12 bases between them. Looked up from germline, CDR1 is KGHDR and CDR2 is SFDVKD. The CDR3 extends over 15 amino acids. CDR3 loop: CATSESGHFTGELFF. CDR3 coding DNA: TGTGCCACCAGTGAATCGGGACACTTCACCGGGGAGCTGTTTTTT.

The rearrangement uses TRBV29-1 and TRBJ1-2; no clear D. The CDR3 has 14 amino acids. CDR1 is SQVTM, CDR2 ANQGSEA, per germline. Trimming removed 7 bases from V and 2 bases from J, with 17 bases in between. In DNA, the CDR3 is TGCAGCGCCAAGGAGGTGGGAGGGAACTATGGCTACACCTTC. This encodes CSAKEVGGNYGYTF.

The chain has TRBV6-1 and TRBJ2-2; TRBD2 matches 11 bases. Germline CDR1 MNHNS, CDR2 SASEGT. The ends lost 8 bases at V and 2 bases at J; junction bases unmatched: 4. This CDR3 is built from 15 residues. CDR3 amino acids: CASARLAGNTGELFF. The CDR3 DNA reads TGTGCCAGCGCCCGACTAGCGGGAAACACCGGGGAGCTGTTTTTT.

This sequence joins TRBV30 and TRBJ1-4; D not certain. V was clipped by 2 bases and J by 7 bases, with 8 bases between them. The CDR3 covers 12 residues. Looked up from germline, CDR1 is GTSNPN and CDR2 is SVGIG (reference sequence). The CDR3 DNA follows: TGTGCCTGGAGTAAAGGCTTTGAAAAACTGTTTTTT. It encodes CAWSKGFEKLFF.

In its sample, this clone was seen once. This chain uses TRBV29-1 with TRBJ2-1; tentatively, D is TRBD1 or TRBD2 (5 bases each). Germline lookup yields CDR1 SQVTM and CDR2 ANQGSEA. The CDR3 spans 12 residues. The V end was cut by 7 bases, the J end by 3 bases, with 10 bases between. The CDR3 sequence is CSGGGGYNEQFF. CDR3 DNA sequence: TGCAGCGGAGGTGGGGGCTACAATGAGCAGTTCTTC.

CDR3 sequence (DNA): TGTGCCAGCAGCCCCGGGACGGTAAGCAATCAGCCCCAGCATTTT. Protein sequence: CASSPGTVSNQPQHF. This rearrangement joins TRBV7-8 to TRBJ1-5; D is possibly TRBD1 (5 bases). Trimming stripped 5 bases from V and 1 base from J, with 12 bases between. The CDR3 runs 15 residues. In germline, CDR1 is SGHVS, CDR2 FQNEAQ.

The V call is TRBV5-1, the J call TRBJ1-1; 10 bases map to TRBD1. This CDR3 has 17 amino acids. With 4 bases clipped from V and 3 bases from J, the junction kept 12 bases outside the gene matches. Germline loops: CDR1 SGHRS, CDR2 YFSETQ. This CDR3 reads CASSPRTGGSWDTEAFF. In DNA, the CDR3 is TGCGCCAGCAGCCCTCGGACAGGGGGAAGTTGGGACACTGAAGCTTTCTTT.

In regard to this clone: One junction end does not reproduce the germline sequence, and a read error may be involved. The rearrangement uses TRBV5-1 and TRBJ1-1; D possibly corresponds to TRBD1 (6 bases). The CDR3 extends over 15 amino acids. Germline CDR1 and CDR2: SGHRS and YFSETQ. CDR3 DNA sequence: TGCGCCAGCAGTTTGGGGGGGACATCAGGAACTGAAGCTTTCTTT. Protein sequence: CASSLGGTSGTEAFF. Drawing the rest from reference TRBV5-1 and TRBJ1-1, the complete variable domain is KAGVTQTPRYLIKTRGQQVTLSCSPISGHRSVSWYQQTPGQGLQFLFEYFSETQRNKGNFPGRFSGRQFSNSRSEMNVSTLELGDSALYLCASSLGGTSGTEAFFGQGTRLTVV.